The sequence of this T cell receptor beta chain was determined in a study of control samples from healthy donors and cancer patients. In the case of this clone: Just one base apart from a much larger clone, this may be a read error.

TCRdb's table, derived via immunoSEQ multiplex PCR, lists solely in-frame clones and lacks some. The sample comprises tens of thousands of clones, approximately 70% of which are singletons, and 15% to 20% rests with the top ten. V lost 0 bases, J lost 7 bases, and 3 bases stayed unmatched. The germline CDR1 and CDR2 sequences are SGHRS and YFSETQ. CDR3 size: 15 residues. The V and J genes are TRBV5-1 and TRBJ2-2, with 10 bases that match TRBD2. The sample taken for sequencing was formalin-fixed, paraffin-embedded tissue. This receptor was identified in a male donor with melanoma. Here the CDR3 DNA reads TGCGCCAGCAGCTTGGGCGCTAGCGGGAGCGGGGAGCTGTTTTTT. Translation gives CASSLGASGSGELFF.